This entry lists 8 T cell receptor beta chains sequenced from one sample in a study of T-cell reconstitution after alpha-beta-depleted transplantation in children. During its preparation, the TCRbeta library received unique molecular identifiers. TCRdb reprocessed the PCR reads with MiXCR, giving one entry per CDR3 protein. The sample holds around 300,000 distinct CDR3 sequences, approximately 10% seen once. The material sequenced was peripheral blood, taken 180 days after TCRalphabeta/CD19-depleted stem cell transplant. The receptors stem from a male patient between 2 and 10 years old who had a stem cell transplant for chronic granulomatous disease, so the T cells may come from the graft donor.

The sample holds many counts of this clonotype. V and J are TRBV7-3 and TRBJ2-5; D is uncertain. Looked up from germline, CDR1 is SGHTA and CDR2 is FQGTGA. Trimming stripped 5 bases from V and 5 bases from J, with 15 bases between. There are 14 residues in the CDR3. CDR3 DNA sequence: TGTGCCAGCAGCGCCCCCGATGCCCGGGAGACCCAGTACTTC. The encoded protein is CASSAPDARETQYF.

The V call is TRBV11-1, the J call TRBJ2-5; TRBD2 might be the D (6 bases). The V and J ends lost 0 bases and 5 bases respectively, with 10 bases between them. Germline CDR1 reads SGHAT; CDR2 reads FQDESV (reference sequence). The CDR3 has 14 residues. The CDR3: CASSLAPGRETQYF. CDR3 sequence (DNA): TGTGCCAGCAGCTTAGCGCCAGGGAGGGAGACCCAGTACTTC.

This clonotype was counted at least ten times. This sequence joins TRBV29-1 and TRBJ2-5, with D perhaps matching TRBD1 (6 bases). This CDR3 is built from 15 residues. The germline CDR1 and CDR2 sequences are SQVTM and ANQGSEA. The ends were cut back, 0 bases at V and 4 bases at J, with 15 bases in the middle. CDR3 region: CSVEDPGAGAETQYF. The CDR3 bases are TGCAGCGTTGAAGATCCCGGGGCAGGGGCAGAGACCCAGTACTTC.

This clonotype was counted at least ten times. The gene calls are TRBV7-3 and TRBJ2-6; D is uncertain. V lost 2 bases and J lost 1, with 6 bases in between. Germline-derived CDR1 and CDR2 are SGHTA and FQGTGA. This CDR3 contains 15 residues. CDR3 DNA sequence: TGTGCCAGCAGCTTAGATCTATCTGGGGCCAACGTCCTGACTTTC. Translation: CASSLDLSGANVLTF.

This clonotype has a count of ten or more. This sequence joins TRBV29-1 and TRBJ2-1; D is possibly TRBD2 (5 bases). The germline V gene has CDR1 SQVTM and CDR2 ANQGSEA. V dropped 1 base and J dropped 16 bases, with 14 bases sitting between them. The CDR3 contains 11 residues. CDR3 residues: CSVEGPGVEFF. The CDR3 DNA sequence: TGCAGCGTTGAAGGCCCCGGGGTGGAATTCTTC.

This clonotype was found many times. V gene TRBV7-2 combines with J gene TRBJ2-2; D remains unclear. The CDR3 totals 16 residues. Germline CDR1 and CDR2: SGHTA and FQGNSA. V lost 5 bases and J lost 0, with 13 bases in between. The CDR3 is CASSTRRPPNTGELFF. CDR3 bases: TGTGCCAGCAGCACTCGGCGCCCGCCGAACACCGGGGAGCTGTTTTTT.

This CDR3 reads CASSTTSGGAYNEQFF. The CDR3 DNA follows: TGTGCCAGTAGTACGACTAGCGGGGGAGCCTACAATGAGCAGTTCTTC. V gene TRBV19 combines with J gene TRBJ2-1, with 12 bases fitting TRBD2. CDR1 and CDR2 (germline): LNHDA, SQIVND (reference sequence). The CDR3 is made up of 16 amino acids. The V gene end was trimmed by 4 bases and the J gene end by 2 bases; junction bases not matched to a gene: 3.

This clonotype occurred many times. The V call is TRBV28, the J call TRBJ2-7; a possible D gene is TRBD2 (5 bases). V was pared by 5 bases and J by 4 bases, with 27 bases between. CDR1 and CDR2 from the germline V gene are MDHEN and SYDVKM. The CDR3 has 18 residues. This CDR3 is CASSRRLLGGTGLYEQYF. The CDR3 DNA sequence: TGTGCCAGCAGTCGGAGGTTACTAGGCGGCACCGGATTATACGAGCAGTACTTC.